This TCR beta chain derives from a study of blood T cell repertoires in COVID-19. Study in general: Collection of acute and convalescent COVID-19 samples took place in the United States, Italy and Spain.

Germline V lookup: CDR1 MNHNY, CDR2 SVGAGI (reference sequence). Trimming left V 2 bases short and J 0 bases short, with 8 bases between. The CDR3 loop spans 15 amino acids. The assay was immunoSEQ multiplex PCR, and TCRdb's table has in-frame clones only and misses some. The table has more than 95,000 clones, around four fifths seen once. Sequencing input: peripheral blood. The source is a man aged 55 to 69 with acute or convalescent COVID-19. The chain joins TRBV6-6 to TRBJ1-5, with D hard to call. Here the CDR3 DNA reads TGTGCCAGCAGTTACGGGTACAGTAGCAATCAGCCCCAGCATTTT. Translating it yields CASSYGYSSNQPQHF.